Each of the 22 T cell receptor beta chains below was sequenced from the same sample in a study of T cell responses to AZD1222 COVID-19 vaccine. Libraries were prepared by immunoSEQ multiplex PCR; TCRdb keeps only in-frame clonotypes and omits some of them. The profile shows about 150,000 clones, under 95% of them singletons. Sequences were derived from peripheral blood, sampled 28 days after the second AZD1222 dose. These receptors were taken from an adult who received the AZD1222 COVID-19 vaccine.

Only a few counts were recorded for this clone. The chain uses TRBV6-5 and TRBJ1-5; D might be TRBD1 (6 bases). From germline, CDR1 is MNHEY and CDR2 SVGAGI. The CDR3 runs to 15 residues. Trimming cost V 6 bases and J 6 bases, with 18 bases left between them. The CDR3 sequence is CASRMSRGYLQPQHF. CDR3 in DNA: TGTGCCAGCAGGATGAGCAGGGGATACCTTCAGCCCCAGCATTTT.

This clone was found a few times. The chain recombines TRBV19 with TRBJ1-2, with D possibly matching TRBD1 (5 bases). The CDR3 consists of 14 residues. In germline, CDR1 is LNHDA, CDR2 SQIVND (reference sequence). V dropped 5 bases and J dropped 4 bases, with 14 bases sitting between them. The DNA for the CDR3 is TGTGCCAGTAGTTCCAGACAGCCCTTCTATGGCTACACCTTC. The encoded protein is CASSSRQPFYGYTF.

This CDR3 is CASRAGAESSYNSPLHF. CDR3 DNA: TGTGCCAGCAGGGCGGGTGCAGAGAGCTCCTATAATTCACCCCTCCACTTT. This sequence joins TRBV2 and TRBJ1-6, with D unresolved. V shed 6 bases and J shed 0 bases, with 15 bases lying between them. The germline CDR1 and CDR2 sequences are SNHLY and FYNNEI. The CDR3 runs 17 residues. Combining the CDR3 with reference TRBV2 and TRBJ1-6 gives the whole variable domain EPEVTQTPSHQVTQMGQEVILRCVPISNHLYFYWYRQILGQKVEFLVSFYNNEISEKSEIFDDQFSVERPDGSNFTLKIRSTKLEDSAMYFCASRAGAESSYNSPLHFGNGTRLTVT.

This chain connects TRBV2 to TRBJ1-1; the D is unclear. Trimming shortened V by 2 bases and J by 10 bases, and 8 bases separated the two germline ends. Germline values: CDR1 SNHLY, CDR2 FYNNEI. The CDR3 has 11 residues. This CDR3 is CASSERERAFF. Written as DNA, the CDR3 is TGTGCCAGCAGTGAAAGGGAAAGAGCTTTCTTT.

The chain recombines TRBV5-4 with TRBJ1-1; 8 nucleotides agree with TRBD1. The CDR3 sequence is 14 residues long. Germline trimming cut 7 bases from V and 6 bases from J; bases unmatched to any gene: 11. In germline, CDR1 is SGHNT, CDR2 YYREEE (reference sequence). The CDR3 here is CASRNTGGRAEAFF. The CDR3 bases are TGTGCCAGCCGGAATACAGGGGGTAGGGCTGAAGCTTTCTTT.

V and J are TRBV18 and TRBJ2-2, with 10 positions matching TRBD2. Germline V CDR1 and CDR2: KGHSH, LQKENI. J lost 7 bases, V lost 1 base, and 6 bases had no gene match. CDR3 length: 16 residues. CDR3 sequence: CASSPRLAGDSGELFF. The CDR3 coding sequence is TGTGCCAGCTCACCACGCCTAGCGGGAGACAGCGGGGAGCTGTTTTTT. The full variable domain, completed using reference TRBV18 and TRBJ2-2, is NAGVMQNPRHLVRRRGQEARLRCSPMKGHSHVYWYRQLPEEGLKFMVYLQKENIIDESGMPKERFSAEFPKEGPSILRIQQVVRGDSAAYFCASSPRLAGDSGELFFGEGSRLTVL.

The rearrangement uses TRBV19 and TRBJ2-5; D might be TRBD1 (6 bases). This CDR3 has 16 amino acids. The germline V and J ends were trimmed by 1 base and 2 bases, with 14 bases remaining between them. Germline V lookup: CDR1 LNHDA, CDR2 SQIVND (reference sequence). The CDR3 sequence: CASSIGAQGLQETQYF. The CDR3, as DNA: TGTGCCAGTAGTATAGGGGCCCAGGGGCTACAAGAGACCCAGTACTTC.

This chain uses TRBV10-3 with TRBJ2-7; D is perhaps TRBD1 or TRBD2 (5 bases each). The CDR3 has 14 residues. Germline-derived CDR1 and CDR2 are ENHRY and SYGVKD. V lost 9 bases to trimming and J lost 3 bases, with 18 bases between them. The DNA for the CDR3 is TGTGCCATTGCAGGGTTCAGTGGGGGCTACGAGCAGTACTTC. It translates to CAIAGFSGGYEQYF.

This chain uses TRBV5-4 with TRBJ1-3, with TRBD1 matching 7 bases. After removal of 4 bases from V and 2 bases from J, the junction contained 3 bases not matched to a gene. Germline lookup yields CDR1 SGHNT and CDR2 YYREEE (reference sequence). The CDR3 has 14 amino acids. For the CDR3, the DNA is TGTGCCAGCAGCATACAGGGGCCTGGAAACACCATATATTTT. This gives the protein CASSIQGPGNTIYF. The variable domain in full, completed from reference TRBV5-4 and TRBJ1-3, reads ETGVTQSPTHLIKTRGQQVTLRCSSQSGHNTVSWYQQALGQGPQFIFQYYREEENGRGNFPPRFSGLQFPNYSSELNVNALELDDSALYLCASSIQGPGNTIYFGEGSWLTVV.

V is TRBV4-1 and J is TRBJ1-1, with D unclear. V lost 4 bases to trimming and J lost 4 bases, with 10 bases between them. The CDR3 runs 13 residues. Germline CDR1 is MGHRA and CDR2 is YSYEKL. This CDR3 is CASSRRVRTEAFF. For the CDR3, the DNA is TGCGCCAGCAGCCGTCGGGTGCGCACTGAAGCTTTCTTT.

The chain joins TRBV24-1 to TRBJ1-2; tentatively, D is TRBD1 (5 bases). V lost 4 bases, J lost 6 bases, and 17 bases lay in between. There are 15 residues in the CDR3. The germline gives CDR1 KGHDR, CDR2 SFDVKD. The CDR3 coding sequence is TGTGCCACCAGTGACCCCCCCCGGGGGGAGAATGGCTACACCTTC. Its protein product is CATSDPPRGENGYTF.

The genes are TRBV5-8 and TRBJ2-1, with 9 bases identical to TRBD1. Trimming at V came to 4 bases and at J to 3 bases, leaving 5 bases not matched to a gene. Germline lookup yields CDR1 SGHTS and CDR2 YDEGEE. There are 15 residues in the CDR3. The CDR3 DNA is TGTGCCAGCAGCCCGGGGACAGGGCACTACAATGAGCAGTTCTTC. It is translated as CASSPGTGHYNEQFF.

The chain couples TRBV3-1 (or the pseudogene TRBV3-2) to TRBJ1-5; D remains ambiguous. Germline CDR1 LGHDT, CDR2 YNNKEL (reference sequence). CDR3 length: 16 residues. The ends were cut back, 1 base at V and 2 bases at J, with 12 bases in the middle. The DNA for the CDR3 is TGTGCCAGCAGCCAAGCCGCGGCTGCGGGCAATCAGCCCCAGCATTTT. Translated: CASSQAAAAGNQPQHF.

The chain couples TRBV28 to TRBJ1-1, with 8 positions matching TRBD1. The CDR3 is 16 residues long. The V and J ends lost 6 bases and 1 base, in that order; junction bases with no gene match: 10. Germline lookup yields CDR1 MDHEN and CDR2 SYDVKM. The CDR3 DNA sequence: TGTGCCAGCAGGGGGCAGGGGGCCTGGAGGAACACTGAAGCTTTCTTT. It encodes CASRGQGAWRNTEAFF.

The chain employs TRBV7-7 and TRBJ2-7, with a possible D match to TRBD2 (5 bases). CDR1 is SSHAT and CDR2 is FNYEAQ in the germline V gene (reference sequence). Trimming stripped 0 bases from V and 0 bases from J, with 9 bases between. This CDR3 contains 15 residues. In nucleotides, the CDR3 is TGTGCCAGCAGCTTAGCAACGGGGAGCTCCTACGAGCAGTACTTC. Amino acids: CASSLATGSSYEQYF.

The chain links TRBV19 to TRBJ2-7; D may be TRBD1 or TRBD2 (6 bases each). The germline V and J ends were trimmed by 5 bases and 3 bases, with 20 bases remaining between them. Germline loops: CDR1 LNHDA, CDR2 SQIVND (reference sequence). The CDR3 is made up of 16 amino acids. The DNA for the CDR3 is TGTGCCAGTAGTGGATCCAGGCGAGGGGGACTCTACGAGCAGTACTTC. Translating gives CASSGSRRGGLYEQYF.

V usage is TRBV15 and J usage is TRBJ1-2; 7 bases agree with TRBD1. The germline V gene encodes CDR1 LNHNV and CDR2 YYDKDF (reference sequence). Unmatched junction bases numbered 10, after V lost 3 bases and J lost 6 bases. The CDR3 contains 15 residues. This CDR3 reads CATSSGTARIDGYTF. CDR3 DNA: TGTGCCACCAGCAGCGGGACAGCCCGAATTGATGGCTACACCTTC.

This chain connects TRBV10-3 to TRBJ2-5, with a possible D match to TRBD1 (5 bases). CDR1 ENHRY and CDR2 SYGVKD come from the germline V gene. This CDR3 comprises 15 residues. Trimming removed 4 bases from V and 2 bases from J, with 14 bases in between. The CDR3 is CAISGNTGGQETQYF. As DNA, the CDR3 is TGTGCCATCAGTGGGAATACAGGTGGGCAAGAGACCCAGTACTTC.

This clone was observed a single time. The chain joins TRBV9 to TRBJ2-3; possibly TRBD1 or TRBD2 for D (5 bases each). The germline V gene has CDR1 SGDLS and CDR2 YYNGEE. V lost 3 bases, J lost 4 bases, and 27 bases lay in between. The CDR3 has 19 amino acids. CDR3 sequence: CASSASRGGNLRGPDTQYF. In DNA form, the CDR3 reads TGTGCCAGCAGCGCCAGCCGGGGCGGTAACCTGAGGGGCCCAGATACGCAGTATTTT.

CDR3 in DNA: TGTGCCAGCAGCGAGCTGGGCACAGATACGCAGTATTTT. This gives the protein CASSELGTDTQYF. V gene TRBV7-2 combines with J gene TRBJ2-3; D gene ambiguous. Trimming left V 5 bases short and J 1 base short, with 7 bases between. The germline V gene encodes CDR1 SGHTA and CDR2 FQGNSA. CDR3 size: 13 residues.

This clone was seen a single time. V gene TRBV5-1 combines with J gene TRBJ1-3, with D hard to call. CDR1 and CDR2 (germline): SGHRS, YFSETQ. This CDR3 has 15 residues. V lost 0 bases and J 4 bases, leaving 11 bases between the germline ends. This CDR3 reads CASSLGRVRGNTIYF. For the CDR3, the DNA is TGCGCCAGCAGCTTGGGAAGGGTGAGAGGAAACACCATATATTTT. Variable domain in full (rest from reference TRBV5-1 and TRBJ1-3): KAGVTQTPRYLIKTRGQQVTLSCSPISGHRSVSWYQQTPGQGLQFLFEYFSETQRNKGNFPGRFSGRQFSNSRSEMNVSTLELGDSALYLCASSLGRVRGNTIYFGEGSWLTVV.

This clone occurred once. This chain uses TRBV7-2 with TRBJ1-2; 9 bases agree with TRBD1. Germline assignment: CDR1 SGHTA and CDR2 FQGNSA. The CDR3 has 13 residues. With 3 bases clipped from V and 7 bases from J, the junction kept 3 bases outside the gene matches. CDR3 bases: TGTGCCAGCAGCTTTACAGGGGGCTCTGGCTACACCTTC. Protein sequence: CASSFTGGSGYTF.